This T cell receptor (beta chain) was observed in a study of T cells in tuberculosis. In the study overall: A South African cohort included IGRA-negative adolescents, latently infected IGRA-positive adolescents and adults with active tuberculosis.

The protocol was immunoSEQ multiplex PCR, while the TCRdb copy is restricted to in-frame clones and leaves out a portion. The repertoire holds approximately 53,000 clones, with 90% to 95% as singletons. Time point given: new active TB diagnosis, blood taken before or within 7 days of starting treatment. Active tuberculosis patients were new diagnoses, HIV-seronegative, South African, and aged 18 years or older. Trimming took off 6 bases at V and 3 bases at J, with 17 bases between the two ends. There are 15 residues in the CDR3. Germline CDR1 ENHRY, CDR2 SYGVKD. The chain recombines TRBV10-3 with TRBJ1-2; D is unresolved. The sequence was collected from an adult with tuberculosis. The source material was PBMCs, sampled at tuberculosis diagnosis. The CDR3 DNA is TGTGCCATCAGCCCTGGTCTGGGAGGAGACTATGGCTACACCTTC. It is translated as CAISPGLGGDYGYTF.